These 18 T cell receptor beta chains originate from one sample sequenced in a study of shared clonotypes between healthy human individuals. Naive CD8 cells lacked CD45RO and underwent positive selection for CCR7, leaving out terminally differentiated effector memory CD45RA+ cells. Clones were read by immunoSEQ multiplex PCR, and TCRdb kept only the in-frame ones, dropping some. The sample lists some 2,100,000 clones; 85% to 95% were seen once. Sequenced sample: naive CD8+ T cells from PBMCs. These receptors were obtained from a man between 18 and 35 years old in good health. Some clones in this sample may be carry-over from other donors' samples.

Turning to this clone: Distinct nucleotide sequences in the sample also encode this CDR3. The chain couples TRBV2 to TRBJ2-2; D might be TRBD1 (6 bases). CDR3 length: 14 residues. Germline lookup yields CDR1 SNHLY and CDR2 FYNNEI. The V gene lost 6 bases and the J gene lost 1 base, with 9 bases spanning the gap. CDR3 coding DNA: TGTGCCAGCAGCCGGACAGAGAACACCGGGGAGCTGTTTTTT. Residues: CASSRTENTGELFF.

The V gene is TRBV11-2, the J gene TRBJ2-5; D possibly corresponds to TRBD2 (5 bases). Trimming pared 3 bases from V and 5 bases from J, leaving 7 bases between. Per germline, CDR1 SGHAT and CDR2 FQNNGV. The CDR3 length is 12 residues. CDR3 sequence: CASSFRRETQYF. CDR3 nucleotides: TGTGCCAGCAGCTTCCGGAGGGAGACCCAGTACTTC.

V is TRBV4-3 and J is TRBJ1-1; 8 bases line up with TRBD1. The CDR3 runs 19 residues. From germline, CDR1 is LGHNA and CDR2 YSLEER. With V trimmed by 0 bases and J by 0 bases, 12 bases remained unmatched. CDR3 nucleotide sequence: TGCGCCAGCAGCCAAGATAGCGACAGGGGAGGGGGCATGAACACTGAAGCTTTCTTT. Amino acids: CASSQDSDRGGGMNTEAFF.

This clone was observed a handful of times. The J gene is TRBJ2-7, the V gene TRBV6-1; 11 nucleotides align to TRBD2. CDR1 is MNHNS and CDR2 is SASEGT in the germline V gene. CDR3 length equals 15 residues. V was clipped by 3 bases and J by 5 bases; unmatched bases: 6. CDR3 region: CASSDLGTSGDEQYF. CDR3 in DNA: TGTGCCAGCAGTGATCTAGGGACTAGCGGCGACGAGCAGTACTTC.

The genes are TRBV27 and TRBJ2-4; 9 nucleotides agree with TRBD1. Trimming took 6 bases from V and 0 from J; bases not matched to a gene: 0. CDR3 size: 14 residues. From germline, CDR1 is MNHEY and CDR2 SMNVEV (reference sequence). The CDR3 DNA sequence: TGTGCCAGCAGGGACAGGGGAGCCAAAAACATTCAGTACTTC. The encoded protein is CASRDRGAKNIQYF.

The chain combines TRBV19 with TRBJ2-7; D is perhaps TRBD1 or TRBD2 (5 bases each). V was clipped by 6 bases and J by 0 bases, with 15 bases between them. This CDR3 has 15 amino acids. From germline, CDR1 is LNHDA and CDR2 SQIVND (reference sequence). The chain's CDR3 is CASSPSRGHSYEQYF. CDR3 bases: TGTGCCAGTAGCCCCTCGAGGGGCCACTCCTACGAGCAGTACTTC. The entire variable domain, with the rest obtained from reference TRBV19 and TRBJ2-7, is as follows: DGGITQSPKYLFRKEGQNVTLSCEQNLNHDAMYWYRQDPGQGLRLIYYSQIVNDFQKGDIAEGYSVSREKKESFPLTVTSAQKNPTAFYLCASSPSRGHSYEQYFGPGTRLTVT.

The genes are TRBV6-5 and TRBJ2-5; 11 positions agree with TRBD1. CDR1 is MNHEY, CDR2 SVGAGI, per germline. The trim removed 7 bases at V and 4 bases at J, leaving 5 bases unmatched. This CDR3 contains 14 residues. The CDR3 here is CASTRTGGGETQYF. CDR3 nucleotides: TGTGCCAGCACCAGGACAGGGGGCGGAGAGACCCAGTACTTC.

As regards this clone: One end of the junction does not line up with germline, which may come from a read error. The chain couples TRBV27 to TRBJ1-1; the match to TRBD1 covers 7 bases. Germline loops: CDR1 MNHEY, CDR2 SMNVEV (reference sequence). The CDR3 covers 15 residues. The CDR3 DNA sequence: TGTGCCAGCAGTATATCCCGGACAGGGAACACTGAAGCTTTCTTT. It is translated as CASSISRTGNTEAFF.

The rearrangement uses TRBV9 and TRBJ2-7; the D gene is possibly TRBD2 (5 bases). Germline V gene lookup returns CDR1 SGDLS and CDR2 YYNGEE. CDR3 length equals 17 residues. The V gene lost 0 bases and the J gene lost 6 bases, with 22 bases spanning the gap. CDR3 bases: TGTGCCAGCAGCGTAGAGGATTGGCGAGGGATATTTCGCGAGCAGTACTTC. It is translated as CASSVEDWRGIFREQYF.

This chain uses TRBV4-1 with TRBJ2-5; D remains ambiguous. Germline-derived CDR1 and CDR2 are MGHRA and YSYEKL. V was trimmed by 6 bases and J by 4 bases, leaving 21 bases between them. The CDR3 contains 16 residues. The CDR3 sequence: CASRRTPGHKLETQYF. CDR3 sequence (DNA): TGCGCCAGCAGAAGAACCCCCGGGCATAAACTAGAGACCCAGTACTTC.

The chain uses TRBV7-9 and TRBJ2-5; 15 bases line up with TRBD2. The length of the CDR3 is 15 residues. Germline V CDR1 and CDR2: SEHNR, FQNEAQ (reference sequence). The V segment lost 6 bases and the J segment 4 bases; nucleotides outside the gene matches: 3. The CDR3 DNA is TGTGCCAGCAGGGGACTAGCGGGAGGTGGAGAGACCCAGTACTTC. Translating it yields CASRGLAGGGETQYF.

The V and J genes are TRBV19 and TRBJ2-1, with TRBD1 identical over 7 bases. V lost 9 bases, J lost 1 base, and 6 bases stayed unmatched. The CDR3 loop spans 14 amino acids. Germline CDR1 reads LNHDA; CDR2 reads SQIVND (reference sequence). The DNA of the CDR3 is TGTGCCAGCACGTACAGGGGATCCTACAATGAGCAGTTCTTC. Its protein product is CASTYRGSYNEQFF.

A note on this clone: Other DNA sequences in this specimen translate into the identical CDR3. This rearrangement joins TRBV19 to TRBJ2-7; D call uncertain. Germline V gene data show CDR1 as LNHDA and CDR2 as SQIVND (reference sequence). This CDR3 is 13 amino acids long. V lost 3 bases and J 4 bases, leaving 10 bases between the germline ends. Written as DNA, the CDR3 is TGTGCCAGTAGTATTCGTTTGGGATACGAGCAGTACTTC. Encoded protein: CASSIRLGYEQYF.

This clone was recorded only once. This chain connects TRBV7-9 to TRBJ2-5; 7 bases fit TRBD1. The CDR3 covers 16 residues. After removal of 5 bases from V and 3 bases from J, the junction contained 12 bases not matched to a gene. Per the germline V gene, CDR1 is SEHNR and CDR2 is FQNEAQ (reference sequence). CDR3 in amino acids: CASSAPGTVVEETQYF. The CDR3, as DNA: TGTGCCAGCAGCGCCCCCGGGACAGTCGTTGAAGAGACCCAGTACTTC.

This clone came up a few times. V gene TRBV10-3 combines with J gene TRBJ1-1; D is undetermined. Trimming removed 0 bases at V and 4 bases at J, with 12 bases between. The CDR3 has 15 residues. Germline V gene sequence: CDR1 ENHRY, CDR2 SYGVKD. Here the CDR3 reads CAISESGRVGTEAFF. Here the CDR3 DNA reads TGTGCCATCAGTGAGTCCGGACGGGTGGGCACTGAAGCTTTCTTT.

The J gene is TRBJ1-5, the V gene TRBV9; 9 positions match TRBD1. The CDR3 has 18 residues. V trimming: 6 bases; J trimming: 0 bases; junction bases outside the gene matches: 13. Germline CDR1 and CDR2: SGDLS and YYNGEE. CDR3 nucleotides: TGTGCCAGCACCTCTCCCCGGGACAGGGTACATAGCAATCAGCCCCAGCATTTT. It specifies CASTSPRDRVHSNQPQHF.

The chain links TRBV5-5 to TRBJ1-3; 9 positions agree with TRBD1. Trimming took 0 bases from V and 7 from J; bases not matched to a gene: 2. Germline CDR1 and CDR2: SGHKS and YYEKEE (reference sequence). The CDR3 runs to 14 residues. CDR3 loop: CASSLGDRGNTIYF. The CDR3 DNA is TGTGCCAGCAGCTTGGGCGACAGGGGGAACACCATATATTTT.

V gene TRBV27 combines with J gene TRBJ2-7; tentatively, D is TRBD2 (5 bases). This CDR3 comprises 15 residues. Germline V CDR1 and CDR2: MNHEY, SMNVEV (reference sequence). Trimming left V 5 bases short and J 3 bases short, with 17 bases between. CDR3 bases: TGTGCCAGCAGTACGGACGGGGAACTCCTCTACGAGCAGTACTTC. This gives the protein CASSTDGELLYEQYF.